This TCR beta chain comes out of a study of CD8+CD57+ T cells in acquired aplastic anemia. Study in general: An average of roughly 2.9 ug of DNA was obtained from sorted CD4+ and CD8+ cells. Study conclusions and caveats: Between patients and controls, 25 to 35 CD8+ CDR3 sequences were found in common.

For sequencing, patients were chosen who had shown expansion of CD8+CD57+ cells by flow cytometry. The CDR3 totals 15 residues. The V and J ends lost 6 bases and 10 bases respectively, with 22 bases between them. The germline V gene encodes CDR1 SEHNR and CDR2 FQNEAQ (reference sequence). Genomic DNA templated the TCR beta VDJ and CDR3 profiling. Each CDR3 protein gets one entry after TCRdb re-called the reads with MiXCR. This sample has roughly 250,000 distinct CDR3 sequences, with 82% found just once. For this clonotype: Its cognate antigen is unknown.

This TCR was sampled from a human donor with aplastic anemia. This chain joins TRBV7-9 and TRBJ2-1; tentative D call: TRBD1 (6 bases). Sequenced material: sorted CD4+, CD8+, or CD8+CD57+ T cells (not recorded which) from PBMCs. Here the CDR3 DNA reads TGTGCCAGCAGTAAAGCTCGACAGGCGGACCCCGAGCAGTTCTTC. The encoded protein is CASSKARQADPEQFF.